The sequence of this T cell receptor beta chain was determined in a study of blood T cell repertoires in COVID-19. Sequencing was performed with immunoSEQ multiplex PCR; in TCRdb, only in-frame clones are kept and a portion is missing. The sample lists roughly 67,000 clones, 85% to 90% seen once, with 0.95% to 1.5% in the top ten. This CDR3 spans 13 amino acids. The germline CDR1 and CDR2 sequences are MNHNS and SASEGT. Trimming took 2 bases from V and 3 from J, leaving 7 bases between them. The origin of this receptor is a woman aged 55-70 years with acute or convalescent COVID-19. The specimen was peripheral blood. V and J are TRBV6-1 and TRBJ1-1; D remains ambiguous. The CDR3 reads CASSEQVYTEAFF. The CDR3 nucleotides are TGTGCCAGCAGTGAACAGGTTTACACTGAAGCTTTCTTT.